This T cell receptor (beta chain) was captured in a study of T cells in severe cutaneous drug reactions (dated 2019 in TCRdb). Broadly, across the study: Recruitment took place between the early 2010s and the late 2010s, drawing patients from Taiwan, Thailand and a European registry network. The Naranjo algorithm and the ALDEN drug causality algorithm were used to assign the culprit drug. Only patients with a probable or definite SJS/TEN or DRESS diagnosis by RegiSCAR criteria were enrolled. Bulk TCR sequencing was combined with single-cell sequencing, quantitative PCR validation, functional assays and transgenic mouse experiments. To build the libraries, iRepertoire multiplex PCR was used, and the authors pointed to a comparison in which iRepertoire and 5' RACE methods, with or without UMI, captured abundant clonotypes similarly. Blister fluids/cells, PBMC and other biological samples were taken from patients in the acute stage or the recovery stage.

Without a recorded count, this clonotype is taken to be medium-sized (0.01 to 0.1%) from its frequency. Its target antigen remains unknown. Library preparation used the iRepertoire multiplex PCR system with TCR subtype-specific primers for both bulk and single-cell sequencing. Multiplex PCR with primers targeting V, D and J gene regions was used to generate bulk TCR beta libraries. Approximately 95-500 ng of RNA per sample was used as input for bulk TCR library preparation. An Illumina MiSeq was used to sequence bulk TCR beta amplicons. For the original study's pipeline: Sample misassignments and low-quality sequencing reads were filtered out during quality control steps. The amino acids lying between the V-gene Y[YFLI]C motif and the J-segment [FW]GXGT motif were defined as CDR3. The IMGT database was followed for TRBV and TRBJ gene assignments and CDR3 clonotypes. Per-sample TRBV expression was normalized to the mean of the same gene in PBMC from 44 healthy donors. TCRdb reprocessed the reads, and each CDR3 protein sequence is entered once, without DNA. The V and J calls were not made by the authors but by TCRdb's processing. The table held for this sample gives around 2,000 distinct CDR3 sequences. The ten largest clones add up to roughly a fifth of the sample.

Sequencing was performed on donors who were patients with carbamazepine-induced Stevens-Johnson syndrome or toxic epidermal necrolysis (CBZ-SJS/TEN). The peripheral blood repertoires were taken from CBZ-SJS/TEN patients of two origins, a few Han Chinese and six European. To look for drug-specific clonotypes, next-generation sequencing was used to profile the T cell receptor repertoires of patients with drug-induced severe cutaneous adverse reactions. RNA was isolated from either blister cells of skin lesions or peripheral blood mononuclear cells. Beyond this particular receptor, the publication reports: According to the authors, further study is still needed to determine whether the public TCR generalizes to SJS/TEN caused by other drugs. TRBV12-4 usage was strongly increased in CBZ-SJS/TEN patients, averaging roughly 30% in blister cells and roughly 5% in PBMC. A public TCRbeta CDR3, present at a mean of around 15% in all seven CBZ-SJS/TEN blister samples, was undetectable or scarce in PBMC from tolerant controls and healthy donors.

For CDR1 and CDR2, the germline V gene lists KGHSH and LQKENI. Spanning cysteine to phenylalanine, the CDR3 consists of 13 amino acids. No DNA is listed. The sample consisted of PBMCs. In this chain, TRBV18 is recombined with TRBJ2-7. The clonotype originates from a human donor with Stevens-Johnson syndrome, a severe cutaneous drug reaction. Here the CDR3 is given as CASSPGRTYEQYF.